The sequence of this T cell receptor (beta chain) was determined in a study of shared clonotypes between healthy human individuals. This clone was seen ten or more times. Per germline, CDR1 SGHVS and CDR2 FQNEAQ. The V end was cut by 4 bases, the J end by 3 bases, with 7 bases between. CDR3 length: 13 amino acids. This was a deep-level run. DNA from unsorted PBMC was sequenced on ten immunoSEQ deep assay plates. Clones were read by immunoSEQ multiplex PCR, and TCRdb kept only the in-frame ones, dropping some. The sample includes approximately 500,000 clones, approximately 79% of them seen just once. In unsorted samples, genomic DNA was obtained using around 100 million PBMCs.

The chain employs TRBV7-8 and TRBJ1-5; D is undetermined. Material for sequencing was PBMCs. This TCR was recovered from a woman aged 40 to 49 in good health. Some clones in this sample may be carry-over from other donors' samples. CDR3 coding DNA: TGTGCCAGCAGCTCGGACCTCAATCAGCCCCAGCATTTT. This sequence encodes CASSSDLNQPQHF.